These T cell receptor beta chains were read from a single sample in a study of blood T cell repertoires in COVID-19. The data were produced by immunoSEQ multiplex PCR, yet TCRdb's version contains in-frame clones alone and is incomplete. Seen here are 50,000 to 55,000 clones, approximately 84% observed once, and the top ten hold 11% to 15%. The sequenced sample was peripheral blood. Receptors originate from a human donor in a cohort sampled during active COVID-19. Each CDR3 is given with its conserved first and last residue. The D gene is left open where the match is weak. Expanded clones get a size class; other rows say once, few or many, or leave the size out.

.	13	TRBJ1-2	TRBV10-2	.	TGCGCCAGCAGTGAAGGGACTCTCCATGGCTACACCTTC	CASSEGTLHGYTF
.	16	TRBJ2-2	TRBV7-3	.	TGTGCCAGCAGCTTAACGTATACAGGGAACACCGGGGAGCTGTTTTTT	CASSLTYTGNTGELFF
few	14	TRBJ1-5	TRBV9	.	TGTGCCAGCAGCGTAGGGACAACTAATCAGCCCCAGCATTTT	CASSVGTTNQPQHF
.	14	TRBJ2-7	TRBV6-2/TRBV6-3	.	TGTGCCAGCAGTTATGCGGGGCTAACCTACGAGCAGTACTTC	CASSYAGLTYEQYF
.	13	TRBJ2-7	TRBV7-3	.	TGTGCCAGCAGCCCGACGGGTGGCTACGAGCAGTACTTC	CASSPTGGYEQYF
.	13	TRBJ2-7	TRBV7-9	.	TGTGCCAGCAGCCCCCCCTCGGCCTACGAGCAGTACTTC	CASSPPSAYEQYF
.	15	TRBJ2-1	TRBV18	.	TGTGCCAGCTCACCGCTACTAGCAACCTACAATGAGCAGTTCTTC	CASSPLLATYNEQFF
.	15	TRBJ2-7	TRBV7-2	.	TGTGCCAGCAGCTTAGGCGGCAGGGTCCTCTACGAGCAGTACTTC	CASSLGGRVLYEQYF
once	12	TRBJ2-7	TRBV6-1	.	TGTGCCAGCAGTGATAGGGGCCCCCCGACCCACTTC	CASSDRGPPTHF
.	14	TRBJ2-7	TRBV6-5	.	TGTGCCAGCACTCAGGGTTCATCCTTCGGCGAGCAGTACTTC	CASTQGSSFGEQYF
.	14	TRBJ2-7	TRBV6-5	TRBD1	TGTGCCACCAGACAACAAGGACAGGGGAACGAGCAGTACTTC	CATRQQGQGNEQYF
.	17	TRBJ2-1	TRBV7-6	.	TGTGCCAGCAGCCCCCAGGGGAGCGGGGACCGATACAATGAGCAGTTCTTC	CASSPQGSGDRYNEQFF
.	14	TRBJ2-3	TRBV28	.	TGTGCCAGCAGTTTAAGGGGTCCGGCTAATACGCAGTATTTT	CASSLRGPANTQYF
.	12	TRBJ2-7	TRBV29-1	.	TGCAGCGTTGGCCCAGGCTCCTACGAGCAGTACTTC	CSVGPGSYEQYF
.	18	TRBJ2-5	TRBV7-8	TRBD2	TGTGCCAGCAGCGCCAATAGGCGGGGGGGAGTACCCCAAGAGACCCAGTACTTC	CASSANRRGGVPQETQYF
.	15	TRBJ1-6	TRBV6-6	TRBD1	TGTGCCAGCAGCCGGACAGGCTTGACTAATTCACCCCTCCACTTT	CASSRTGLTNSPLHF
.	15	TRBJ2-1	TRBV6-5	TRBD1	TGTGCCAGCAGTAACCGGGACAGGGGGCGCAATGAGCAGTTCTTC	CASSNRDRGRNEQFF
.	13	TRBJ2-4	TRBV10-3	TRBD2	TGTGCCGCCTCGGGGGGGAGCGGGGACATTCAGTACTTC	CAASGGSGDIQYF
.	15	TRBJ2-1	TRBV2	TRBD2	TGTGCCAGCAGCGAGCTAGCGGGGGGGTACAATGAGCAGTTCTTC	CASSELAGGYNEQFF
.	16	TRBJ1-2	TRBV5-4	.	TGTGCCAGCAGCCCAGGGGCCCGGACCGGCCCACAAGGCTACACCTTC	CASSPGARTGPQGYTF
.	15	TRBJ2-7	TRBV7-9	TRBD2	TGTGCCAGCAGCTTGGGGGTGCTAGCGGGATCTAAGCAGTACTTC	CASSLGVLAGSKQYF
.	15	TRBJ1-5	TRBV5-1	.	TGCGCCAGCAGCTCGGACGGGGAGGTCCATCAGCCCCAGCATTTT	CASSSDGEVHQPQHF
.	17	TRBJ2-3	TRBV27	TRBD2	TGTGCCAGCAGTCCATATCCAGGGACTAGCGGAACAGATACGCAGTATTTT	CASSPYPGTSGTDTQYF
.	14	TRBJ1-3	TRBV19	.	TGTGCCAGTAGCCCAATGGCCTCTGGAAACACCATATATTTT	CASSPMASGNTIYF
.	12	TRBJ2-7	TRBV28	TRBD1	TGTGCCAGCAGGGGACAGGTTTACGAGCAGTACTTC	CASRGQVYEQYF
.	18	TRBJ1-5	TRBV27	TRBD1	TGTGCCAGCAGTCACTCAAGGACAGGGGGAAATACCAATCAGCCCCAGCATTTT	CASSHSRTGGNTNQPQHF
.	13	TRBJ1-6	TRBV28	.	TGTGCCAGCGGAGAACCCTATAATTCACCCCTCCACTTT	CASGEPYNSPLHF
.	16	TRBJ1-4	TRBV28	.	TGTGCCAGCAGTTCACCCCCGGGGGGGGCGAGTGAAAAACTGTTTTTT	CASSSPPGGASEKLFF
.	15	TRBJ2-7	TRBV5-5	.	TGTGCCAGCAGCTTGGGAGGGCTTTACTCCTACGAGCAGTACTTC	CASSLGGLYSYEQYF
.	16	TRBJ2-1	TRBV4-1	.	TGCGCCAGCAGCCAAGGCGCCGGGGGAATCTACAATGAGCAGTTCTTC	CASSQGAGGIYNEQFF
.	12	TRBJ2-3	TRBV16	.	TGTGCCAGCAGCCAGGCGCCGGGTACGCAGTATTTT	CASSQAPGTQYF
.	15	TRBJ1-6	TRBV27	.	TGTGCCAGCAGTTTAAGGGCGGGGATGAATTCACCCCTCCACTTT	CASSLRAGMNSPLHF
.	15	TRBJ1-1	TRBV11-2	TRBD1	TGTGCCAGCACCCTCGTCCAGGGGGCTAGTTCTGAAGCTTTCTTT	CASTLVQGASSEAFF
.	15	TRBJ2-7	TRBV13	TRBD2	TGTGCCAGCAGCCACCCGACTAGCGGGAGCCACGAGCAGTACTTC	CASSHPTSGSHEQYF
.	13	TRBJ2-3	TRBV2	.	TGTGCCAGCAGTGGACAGCGCACAGATACGCAGTATTTT	CASSGQRTDTQYF
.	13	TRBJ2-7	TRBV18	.	TGTGCCAGCTCCGCCTTGCAGGGTTACGAGCAGTACTTC	CASSALQGYEQYF
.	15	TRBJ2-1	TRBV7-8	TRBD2	TGTGCCAGCAGCGGCTGGACTAGCTCCTACAATGAGCAGTTCTTC	CASSGWTSSYNEQFF
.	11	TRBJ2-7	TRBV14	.	TGTGCCAGCAGCCACGGAGTGGAGCAGTACTTC	CASSHGVEQYF
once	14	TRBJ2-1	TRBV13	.	TGTGCCAGCCAGGGGGGAAGGGTGGGAAATGAGCAGTTCTTC	CASQGGRVGNEQFF
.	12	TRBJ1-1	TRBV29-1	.	TGCAGCGTTGAAGGGACAACCAGTGAAGCTTTCTTT	CSVEGTTSEAFF
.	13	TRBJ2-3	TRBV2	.	TGTGCCAGCAACAGTGGGAGGGGGGATACGCAGTATTTT	CASNSGRGDTQYF
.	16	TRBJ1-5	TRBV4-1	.	TGCGCCAGCAGCCAACTTCCGACAGGCTCATACCAGCCCCAGCATTTT	CASSQLPTGSYQPQHF
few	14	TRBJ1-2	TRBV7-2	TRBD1	TGTGCCAGCAGCCCACGACAGGGAAACTATGGCTACACCTTC	CASSPRQGNYGYTF
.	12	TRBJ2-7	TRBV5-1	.	TGCGCCAGCAGCTTTCGGTCGGACGAGCAGTACTTC	CASSFRSDEQYF
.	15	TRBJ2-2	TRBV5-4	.	TGTGCCAGCAGCTTCTCCGGGAAGAACACCGGGGAGCTGTTTTTT	CASSFSGKNTGELFF
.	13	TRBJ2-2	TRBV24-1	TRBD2	TGTGCCACCAGTGTGTCGGGGGGCGGGGAGCTGTTTTTT	CATSVSGGGELFF
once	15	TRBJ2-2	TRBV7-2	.	TGTGCCAGCCTAGATCGGACAGTGAACACCGGGGAGCTGTTTTTT	CASLDRTVNTGELFF
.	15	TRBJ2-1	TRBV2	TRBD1	TGTGCCAGCAGGACGACAGGGGGTGGCTCGGGTGAGCAGTTCTTC	CASRTTGGGSGEQFF
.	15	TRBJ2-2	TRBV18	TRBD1	TGTGCCAGCTCACGAGGGACAGTAAACACCGGGGAGCTGTTTTTT	CASSRGTVNTGELFF
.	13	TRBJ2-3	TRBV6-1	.	TGTGCCAGCAGTGAAGTTCGGGCAGATACGCAGTATTTT	CASSEVRADTQYF
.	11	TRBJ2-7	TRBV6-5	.	TGTGCCAGCACTCCGGGTGACGAGCAGTACTTC	CASTPGDEQYF
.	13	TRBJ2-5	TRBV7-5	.	TGTGCTAGCGGTCGGCGGGGCGGAGAGACCCAGTACTTC	CASGRRGGETQYF
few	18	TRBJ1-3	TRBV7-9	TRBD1	TGTGCCAGCAGTCCGATGGGGACAGGCTCTATCTCTGGAAACACCATATATTTT	CASSPMGTGSISGNTIYF
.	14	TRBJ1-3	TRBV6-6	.	TGTGCCAGCAGTTACGGGGCCGCTGGAAACACCATATATTTT	CASSYGAAGNTIYF
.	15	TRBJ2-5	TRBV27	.	TGTGCCAGCAGTTTGTTCGACGGGGAACAAGAGACCCAGTACTTC	CASSLFDGEQETQYF
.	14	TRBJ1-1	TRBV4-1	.	TGCGCCAGCAGCCTAGGGGGGGGGAACACTGAAGCTTTCTTT	CASSLGGGNTEAFF
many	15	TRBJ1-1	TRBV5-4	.	TGTGCCAGCAGCTTGAATCGTCAGCTCGGGACTGAAGCTTTCTTT	CASSLNRQLGTEAFF